One sample yielded the 28 T cell receptor beta chains listed below, sequenced in a study of cytomegalovirus exposure and HLA in healthy donors. Vbeta (60) and Jbeta (13) primers were used in the PCR. Clones were read by immunoSEQ multiplex PCR, and TCRdb kept only the in-frame ones, dropping some. The listing contains about 200,000 clones. What was sequenced was PBMCs. The receptor set was obtained from a boy younger than 18 in good health and CMV-seronegative.

The chain employs TRBV2 and TRBJ1-1; TRBD1 is a possible D gene (5 bases). Trimming took off 1 base at V and 8 bases at J, with 17 bases between the two ends. This CDR3 region has 15 residues. Germline V CDR1 and CDR2: SNHLY, FYNNEI. The CDR3 region has the DNA TGTGCCAGCAGTGAAGAACAAGGGGCACTGGTGGAAGCTTTCTTT. Translation gives CASSEEQGALVEAFF.

This chain connects TRBV7-6 to TRBJ2-5; D is possibly TRBD1 (5 bases). Trimming stripped 1 base from V and 7 bases from J, with 13 bases between. This CDR3 spans 14 amino acids. The germline V gene has CDR1 SGHVS and CDR2 FNYEAQ. CDR3 nucleotides: TGTGCCAGCAGCTTAGATACCAGGGTTGGGACCCAGTACTTC. It yields the protein CASSLDTRVGTQYF.

The chain combines TRBV5-6 with TRBJ1-3; TRBD1 might be the D (6 bases). This CDR3 contains 16 residues. The V gene lost 3 bases and the J gene lost 0 bases, with 13 bases spanning the gap. Germline assignment: CDR1 SGHDT and CDR2 YYEEEE. For the CDR3, the DNA is TGTGCCAGCAGCTCATACAGGGAGAGCTCTGGAAACACCATATATTTT. Translated, it gives CASSSYRESSGNTIYF.

This chain links TRBV5-4 with TRBJ2-3, with 9 bases fitting TRBD2. The V and J ends lost 0 bases and 2 bases, in that order; junction bases with no gene match: 4. The V gene's germline CDR1 is SGHNT and CDR2 YYREEE (reference sequence). The CDR3 extends over 16 amino acids. CDR3 nucleotides: TGTGCCAGCAGCTTGGAGGGCGGGGGGGTCACAGATACGCAGTATTTT. Translated: CASSLEGGGVTDTQYF.

This chain connects TRBV11-2 to TRBJ2-3; D is ambiguous. CDR1 and CDR2 from the germline V gene are SGHAT and FQNNGV. CDR3 length: 17 residues. V lost 3 bases, J lost 0 bases, and 16 bases lay in between. CDR3 bases: TGTGCCAGCAGCTTTACCCCGACTTCTCCTAGCACAGATACGCAGTATTTT. As protein: CASSFTPTSPSTDTQYF. The variable domain in full, completed from reference TRBV11-2 and TRBJ2-3, reads EAGVAQSPRYKIIEKRQSVAFWCNPISGHATLYWYQQILGQGPKLLIQFQNNGVVDDSQLPKDRFSAERLKGVDSTLKIQPAKLEDSAVYLCASSFTPTSPSTDTQYFGPGTRLTVL.

The V gene is TRBV19, the J gene TRBJ2-3, with TRBD2 matching 14 bases. Trimming cost V 9 bases and J 5 bases; bases outside gene matches: 4. CDR1 LNHDA and CDR2 SQIVND come from the germline V gene (reference sequence). The CDR3 length is 14 residues. The CDR3 sequence: CASTGTSGGDTQYF. CDR3 in DNA: TGTGCCAGCACCGGGACTAGCGGGGGAGATACGCAGTATTTT. The full variable domain, its missing parts supplied by reference TRBV19 and TRBJ2-3, is DGGITQSPKYLFRKEGQNVTLSCEQNLNHDAMYWYRQDPGQGLRLIYYSQIVNDFQKGDIAEGYSVSREKKESFPLTVTSAQKNPTAFYLCASTGTSGGDTQYFGPGTRLTVL.

The V call is TRBV6-7, the J call TRBJ1-3; D gene ambiguous. TRBV6-7 falls under the ORF class, with uncertain function. This CDR3 has 15 residues. V lost 5 bases to trimming and J lost 2 bases, with 13 bases between them. CDR3 DNA sequence: TGTGCCAGCAGTCACACGACTGTTCCTGGAAACACCATATATTTT. It encodes CASSHTTVPGNTIYF.

The chain uses TRBV7-2 and TRBJ2-1; TRBD2 agrees at 7 bases. Germline V gene data show CDR1 as SGHTA and CDR2 as FQGNSA. This CDR3 is built from 15 residues. Trimming cost V 3 bases and J 0 bases; bases outside gene matches: 2. CDR3 DNA sequence: TGTGCCAGCAGCTTCGGGGGGAGCTCCTACAATGAGCAGTTCTTC. It translates to CASSFGGSSYNEQFF.

The rearrangement joins TRBV6-4 to TRBJ1-2; no clear D. This CDR3 has 16 amino acids. Trimming pared 10 bases from V and 1 base from J, leaving 22 bases between. CDR1 and CDR2 from the germline V gene are MRHNA and SNTAGT. The CDR3 DNA follows: TGTGCCATCCACGCCGTAGCGGACGGAGATAACTATGGCTACACCTTC. As protein: CAIHAVADGDNYGYTF.

The J gene is TRBJ2-7, the V gene TRBV5-1; 7 nucleotides align to TRBD1. With V trimmed by 1 base and J by 6 bases, 4 bases remained unmatched. The germline V gene has CDR1 SGHRS and CDR2 YFSETQ. The CDR3 has 13 amino acids. The DNA of the CDR3 is TGCGCCAGCAGCTTGATAGGGGGCGGCGAGCAGTACTTC. This encodes CASSLIGGGEQYF.

The rearrangement uses TRBV7-9 and TRBJ1-5; no firm D call. CDR3 length equals 11 residues. The germline gives CDR1 SEHNR, CDR2 FQNEAQ (reference sequence). The CDR3 region is CATGLNQPQHF. CDR3 bases: TGTGCTACCGGTCTTAATCAGCCCCAGCATTTT.

This rearrangement joins TRBV14 to TRBJ2-1; 13 bases are a match to TRBD2. CDR1 and CDR2 from the germline V gene are SGHDN and FVKESK. CDR3 length equals 16 residues. With 2 bases clipped from V and 5 bases from J, the junction kept 3 bases outside the gene matches. Here the CDR3 DNA reads TGTGCCAGCAGCCAAATTACTAGCGGGGGGGACAATGAGCAGTTCTTC. This encodes CASSQITSGGDNEQFF.

This rearrangement joins TRBV4-1 to TRBJ1-1; TRBD1 is a possible D gene (5 bases). This CDR3 contains 16 residues. Per germline, CDR1 MGHRA and CDR2 YSYEKL. Trimming pared 1 base from V and 5 bases from J, leaving 17 bases between. DNA of the CDR3: TGCGCCAGCAGCCAAGCCTCTGTCGCAGGGTTGACTGAAGCTTTCTTT. Translating it yields CASSQASVAGLTEAFF.

This chain connects TRBV4-3 to TRBJ2-1; TRBD2 agrees at 8 bases. Germline V gene data show CDR1 as LGHNA and CDR2 as YSLEER. The trim removed 1 base at V and 6 bases at J, leaving 5 bases unmatched. The CDR3 covers 15 residues. The CDR3 reads CASSQGRGGSNEQFF. The CDR3 nucleotides read TGCGCCAGCAGCCAAGGTCGCGGGGGGTCCAATGAGCAGTTCTTC.

The genes are TRBV11-1 and TRBJ2-2; tentative D call: TRBD1 (6 bases). With 5 bases removed from V and 1 base from J, the gap between germline ends came to 14 bases. Germline CDR1 SGHAT, CDR2 FQDESV (reference sequence). This CDR3 has 16 amino acids. CDR3 nucleotide sequence: TGTGCCAGCAGCATGTACAGGGCACTGAACACCGGGGAGCTGTTTTTT. Translating gives CASSMYRALNTGELFF.

J is TRBJ2-1 and V is TRBV5-6, with TRBD2 as a possible D gene (5 bases). V was cut by 4 bases and J by 6 bases, with 14 bases left in between. Germline V gene lookup returns CDR1 SGHDT and CDR2 YYEEEE. The CDR3 covers 14 residues. CDR3 sequence: CASSGGSRVNEQFF. In nucleotides, the CDR3 is TGTGCCAGCAGCGGAGGCTCAAGGGTCAATGAGCAGTTCTTC.

The chain is built from TRBV28 and TRBJ1-4, with 8 bases lining up with TRBD1. V lost 6 bases to trimming and J lost 7 bases; unmatched junction nucleotides: 7. The CDR3 length is 14 residues. Germline-derived CDR1 and CDR2 are MDHEN and SYDVKM. This CDR3 reads CASRIGQGGEKLFF. The CDR3 DNA reads as TGTGCCAGCAGGATTGGACAGGGAGGTGAAAAACTGTTTTTT. Supplemented by reference TRBV28 and TRBJ1-4, the full variable domain reads DVKVTQSSRYLVKRTGEKVFLECVQDMDHENMFWYRQDPGLGLRLIYFSYDVKMKEKGDIPEGYSVSREKKERFSLILESASTNQTSMYLCASRIGQGGEKLFFGSGTQLSVL.

The CDR3 DNA sequence: TGTGCCAGCACCCCGGACAGAGCCTATGGCTACACCTTC. Translation: CASTPDRAYGYTF. The chain has TRBV7-6 and TRBJ1-2; D might be TRBD1 (6 bases). CDR3 size: 13 residues. Germline lookup yields CDR1 SGHVS and CDR2 FNYEAQ. Trimming stripped 7 bases from V and 4 bases from J, with 13 bases between.

The chain has TRBV2 and TRBJ2-5; the D gene is possibly TRBD1 (5 bases). Germline V gene sequence: CDR1 SNHLY, CDR2 FYNNEI. The CDR3 contains 16 residues. V lost 2 bases, J lost 5 bases, and 18 bases lay in between. CDR3 DNA sequence: TGTGCCAGCAGTGAACTGGGGCAGTACAGTCGGGAGACCCAGTACTTC. Its protein product is CASSELGQYSRETQYF.

The chain uses TRBV4-1 and TRBJ2-5, with D tentatively TRBD2 (7 bases). The CDR3 has 12 residues. V was cut by 1 base and J by 10 bases, with 10 bases left in between. Looked up from germline, CDR1 is MGHRA and CDR2 is YSYEKL. This CDR3 reads CASSQVGGDQYF. CDR3 in DNA: TGCGCCAGCAGCCAAGTAGGGGGGGACCAGTACTTC.

This chain joins TRBV13 and TRBJ2-1; 10 bases are a match to TRBD1. CDR3 size: 16 residues. V shed 4 bases and J 5 bases; nucleotides not matched to a gene: 8. Germline V CDR1 and CDR2: PRHDT, FYEKMQ (reference sequence). In DNA form, the CDR3 reads TGTGCCAGCAGCTCAACCCGGGACAGGGGAAACAATGAGCAGTTCTTC. The encoded protein is CASSSTRDRGNNEQFF.

The chain combines TRBV6-1 with TRBJ2-7; D unclear. Germline loops: CDR1 MNHNS, CDR2 SASEGT. V lost 2 bases and J 5 bases, leaving 4 bases between the germline ends. CDR3 length equals 11 residues. The CDR3 region is CASSELNEQYF. The CDR3 nucleotides are TGTGCCAGCAGTGAACTTAACGAGCAGTACTTC.

The chain combines TRBV19 with TRBJ2-7, with D maybe TRBD2 (7 bases). The germline V and J ends were trimmed by 8 bases and 5 bases, with 16 bases remaining between them. The CDR3 runs to 13 residues. Germline-derived CDR1 and CDR2 are LNHDA and SQIVND (reference sequence). CDR3 amino acids: CASAGALYHEQYF. As DNA, the CDR3 is TGTGCCAGTGCGGGGGCCCTCTACCACGAGCAGTACTTC. Full variable domain (outside the CDR3, taken from reference TRBV19 and TRBJ2-7): DGGITQSPKYLFRKEGQNVTLSCEQNLNHDAMYWYRQDPGQGLRLIYYSQIVNDFQKGDIAEGYSVSREKKESFPLTVTSAQKNPTAFYLCASAGALYHEQYFGPGTRLTVT.

The chain is built from TRBV5-8 and TRBJ2-5, with TRBD1 identical over 7 bases. Germline V gene sequence: CDR1 SGHTS, CDR2 YDEGEE. V shed 3 bases and J 5 bases; nucleotides not matched to a gene: 10. CDR3 size: 15 residues. CDR3 sequence (DNA): TGTGCCAGCAGCTCTACAGGGGTGGTAGGGGAGACCCAGTACTTC. This encodes CASSSTGVVGETQYF.

The chain carries TRBV13 and TRBJ1-1, with D possibly being TRBD1 (6 bases). The CDR3 runs to 15 residues. CDR1 and CDR2 from the germline V gene are PRHDT and FYEKMQ (reference sequence). Trimming removed 5 bases from V and 11 bases from J, with 24 bases in between. The CDR3 region is CASSTGTRGGTKAFF. The CDR3 nucleotides read TGTGCCAGCAGCACCGGGACAAGGGGCGGAACAAAGGCTTTCTTT. Full variable domain (outside the CDR3, taken from reference TRBV13 and TRBJ1-1): AAGVIQSPRHLIKEKRETATLKCYPIPRHDTVYWYQQGPGQDPQFLISFYEKMQSDKGSIPDRFSAQQFSDYHSELNMSSLELGDSALYFCASSTGTRGGTKAFFGQGTRLTVV.

This chain uses TRBV30 with TRBJ2-7; 7 bases are a match to TRBD1. The V segment lost 5 bases and the J segment 2 bases; nucleotides outside the gene matches: 9. CDR1 GTSNPN and CDR2 SVGIG come from the germline V gene (reference sequence). There are 14 residues in the CDR3. CDR3: CAWAATGTAYEQYF. For the CDR3, the DNA is TGTGCCTGGGCCGCGACCGGGACAGCCTACGAGCAGTACTTC. Looking up the rest from reference TRBV30 and TRBJ2-7 gives the full variable domain: SQTIHQWPATLVQPVGSPLSLECTVEGTSNPNLYWYRQAAGRGLQLLFYSVGIGQISSEVPQNLSASRPQDRQFILSSKKLLLSDSGFYLCAWAATGTAYEQYFGPGTRLTVT.

The V call is TRBV11-2, the J call TRBJ2-6, with no clear D. The germline V and J ends were trimmed by 11 bases and 0 bases, with 14 bases remaining between them. Per the germline V gene, CDR1 is SGHAT and CDR2 is FQNNGV. This CDR3 region has 15 residues. CDR3 sequence (DNA): TGTGCCGTAGCTGGGTTAATCTCTGGGGCCAACGTCCTGACTTTC. It codes for CAVAGLISGANVLTF.

CDR3 region: CASSQSRGGNEQFF. The CDR3 nucleotides read TGTGCCAGCAGCCAGTCGCGGGGGGGCAATGAGCAGTTCTTC. V usage is TRBV11-3 and J usage is TRBJ2-1, with 9 nucleotides matching TRBD2. Germline V lookup: CDR1 SGHNT, CDR2 YENEEA. The CDR3 length is 14 residues. J lost 6 bases, V lost 5 bases, and 5 bases had no gene match.